A selection of T cell receptor beta chains follows, all from one sample in a study of T cells in Graves' hyperthyroidism and ophthalmopathy. MiXCR was run by TCRdb on the multiplex PCR reads, yielding one entry per CDR3 protein. Counted here are a few hundred thousand distinct CDR3 sequences, 15% to 18% occurring once; the ten biggest clones make up approximately 7.4%. The specimen was blood. These receptors all come from a woman under 40 with Graves' hyperthyroidism. The CDR3 runs from the conserved cysteine through the conserved F or W. Fields, in order: V gene, clone size, J gene, CDR3 length, D gene, CDR3 DNA, CDR3 protein. A D gene is named only where the DNA matches it firmly. A clone size is listed for some rows: how often the clone was seen (once, few, many), or a class if it is expanded.

v_call: TRBV7-2
clone_size: NA
j_call: TRBJ1-5
cdr3_length: 18
d_call: NA
cdr3_nt: TGTGCCAGCAGCTTAGAAGATCCCGGCCTGACTCGGCCACGGCCCCAGCATTTT
cdr3_aa: CASSLEDPGLTRPRPQHF

v_call: TRBV11-3
clone_size: NA
j_call: TRBJ2-3
cdr3_length: 17
d_call: TRBD2
cdr3_nt: TGTGCCAGCAGCTCCAGGACTAGCGGGAGTTCGGCCGATACGCAGTATTTT
cdr3_aa: CASSSRTSGSSADTQYF

v_call: TRBV3-1
clone_size: many
j_call: TRBJ2-1
cdr3_length: 13
d_call: NA
cdr3_nt: TGTGCCAGCAGCCATGCCCAAGGCAATGAGCAGTTCTTC
cdr3_aa: CASSHAQGNEQFF

v_call: TRBV30
clone_size: NA
j_call: TRBJ2-5
cdr3_length: 14
d_call: NA
cdr3_nt: TGTGCCTCAGGGGGGGGGTCTGGCCAAGAGACCCAGTACTTC
cdr3_aa: CASGGGSGQETQYF

v_call: TRBV2
clone_size: many
j_call: TRBJ1-2
cdr3_length: 16
d_call: NA
cdr3_nt: TGTGCCAGCAGTGGGCTCGGGACGGACGGGAACTATGGCTACACCTTC
cdr3_aa: CASSGLGTDGNYGYTF

v_call: TRBV19
clone_size: few
j_call: TRBJ2-3
cdr3_length: 14
d_call: NA
cdr3_nt: TGTGCCTCAACGAGGGAGACTTCCACAGATACGCAGTATTTT
cdr3_aa: CASTRETSTDTQYF

v_call: TRBV7-3
clone_size: many
j_call: TRBJ1-1
cdr3_length: 15
d_call: NA
cdr3_nt: TGTGCCAGCAGCTTAAGTGGAGCAGGGAACACTGAAGCTTTCTTT
cdr3_aa: CASSLSGAGNTEAFF

v_call: TRBV28
clone_size: NA
j_call: TRBJ2-7
cdr3_length: 14
d_call: TRBD2
cdr3_nt: TGTGCCAGCAGTTTGTCTAGCGGGGGTTTGGAGCAGTACTTC
cdr3_aa: CASSLSSGGLEQYF

v_call: TRBV9
clone_size: few
j_call: TRBJ1-1
cdr3_length: 13
d_call: NA
cdr3_nt: TGTGCCAGCAGCGTAGCCCCTGACACTGAAGCTTTCTTT
cdr3_aa: CASSVAPDTEAFF

v_call: TRBV28
clone_size: NA
j_call: TRBJ1-6
cdr3_length: 16
d_call: NA
cdr3_nt: TGTGCCAGCAGTTTCCCCAGAGGAGGGGGTAATTCACCCCTCCACTTT
cdr3_aa: CASSFPRGGGNSPLHF

v_call: TRBV30
clone_size: many
j_call: TRBJ2-1
cdr3_length: 11
d_call: NA
cdr3_nt: TGTGCCTGGAGTCCTTACAATGAGCAGTTCTTC
cdr3_aa: CAWSPYNEQFF

v_call: TRBV5-1
clone_size: many
j_call: TRBJ1-3
cdr3_length: 16
d_call: TRBD1
cdr3_nt: TGCGCCAGCAGCTTGGTCGGGACAGGAACTGGAAACACCATATATTTT
cdr3_aa: CASSLVGTGTGNTIYF

v_call: TRBV28
clone_size: NA
j_call: TRBJ1-4
cdr3_length: 15
d_call: NA
cdr3_nt: TGTGCCAGCAGTCGGTCGGGTACGCTTAATGAAAAACTGTTTTTT
cdr3_aa: CASSRSGTLNEKLFF

v_call: TRBV6-1
clone_size: many
j_call: TRBJ2-1
cdr3_length: 15
d_call: NA
cdr3_nt: TGTGCCAGCAGAGAGGGCCTTAGGATTATGGATGAGCAGTTCTTC
cdr3_aa: CASREGLRIMDEQFF

v_call: TRBV12-3/TRBV12-4
clone_size: many
j_call: TRBJ2-7
cdr3_length: 15
d_call: TRBD2
cdr3_nt: TGTGCCAGCAGTAGACTAGCGGGAGGGAGAAACGAGCAGTACTTC
cdr3_aa: CASSRLAGGRNEQYF

v_call: TRBV7-2
clone_size: NA
j_call: TRBJ2-1
cdr3_length: 13
d_call: NA
cdr3_nt: TGTGCCAGCAGCTATCAAGTCCGGGATGAGCAGTTCTTC
cdr3_aa: CASSYQVRDEQFF

v_call: TRBV6-5
clone_size: few
j_call: TRBJ1-4
cdr3_length: 16
d_call: TRBD1
cdr3_nt: TGTGCCAGCAGTTACAGGGAGGGGGCAAGGGATGAAAAACTGTTTTTT
cdr3_aa: CASSYREGARDEKLFF

v_call: TRBV4-2
clone_size: few
j_call: TRBJ1-5
cdr3_length: 12
d_call: NA
cdr3_nt: TGTGCCAGCAGCCCTTCTGGTCAGCCCCAGCATTTT
cdr3_aa: CASSPSGQPQHF

v_call: TRBV11-2
clone_size: many
j_call: TRBJ2-7
cdr3_length: 14
d_call: NA
cdr3_nt: TGTGCCAGCAGCTTAGTGGGCGGACAGCGCGAGCAGTACTTC
cdr3_aa: CASSLVGGQREQYF

v_call: TRBV27
clone_size: NA
j_call: TRBJ1-4
cdr3_length: 15
d_call: NA
cdr3_nt: TGTGCCAGCAGTTTCGGGGGACGCACTAATGAAAAACTGTTTTTT
cdr3_aa: CASSFGGRTNEKLFF